The clone carrying this T cell receptor (beta chain) was seen at least ten times. The antigen remains undetermined. Regions amplified from RNA transcripts were the TCR beta CDR3 regions. RT-PCR in the first round (using the HTBI primer set) targeted the TCR CDR3. TCRdb re-called the multiplex PCR reads with MiXCR, one entry per CDR3 protein. The sample records 300,000 to 450,000 distinct CDR3 sequences, about 15% being singletons. Uncontrolled infection, other autoimmune disease, pregnancy or lactation barred patients from enrollment. Clinical symptoms, serum thyroxine, TRAb, thyroid ultrasound and orbital computed tomography informed diagnoses. The source of the sample is a study of T cells in Graves' hyperthyroidism and ophthalmopathy. The study's findings and limits: The model's output predicted ophthalmopathy at a median of about 5.9 months prior to onset.

This CDR3 region has 17 residues. Germline loops: CDR1 MNHEY, CDR2 SVGAGI. V was clipped by 4 bases and J by 2 bases, with 20 bases between them. The chain recombines TRBV6-5 with TRBJ1-2; D is uncertain. The origin of this receptor is a woman aged 30 to 39 with Graves' ophthalmopathy. The source material was blood. The CDR3 protein is CASSSSFYPKRNYGYTF. CDR3 coding DNA: TGTGCCAGCAGTTCATCTTTTTACCCAAAACGAAACTATGGCTACACCTTC.